This record concerns one T cell receptor (beta chain) sequence. PCR was performed a second time for roughly 6 to 12 cycles using a sample-barcoded 5' primer and a J-beta primer mix. MiXCR was run by TCRdb on the 5' RACE reads, yielding one entry per CDR3 protein. The sample yields around 800,000 distinct CDR3 sequences, 46% seen once. CDR3 length equals 16 residues. V was clipped by 4 bases and J by 5 bases, with 20 bases between them. Germline V gives CDR1 SGDLS, CDR2 YYNGEE. The sample comes from a study of blood T cells in healthy people across ages. The chain employs TRBV9 and TRBJ2-3; D is ambiguous. Sequences were obtained from blood. The source is a man older than 75 in good health. CDR3 DNA sequence: TGTGCCAGCAGCCGAAGAGTAGAGGCCTCTTTAGATACGCAGTATTTT. Its protein is CASSRRVEASLDTQYF. Variable domain in full (rest from reference TRBV9 and TRBJ2-3): DSGVTQTPKHLITATGQRVTLRCSPRSGDLSVYWYQQSLDQGLQFLIQYYNGEERAKGNILERFSAQQFPDLHSELNLSSLELGDSALYFCASSRRVEASLDTQYFGPGTRLTVL.